The clone carrying this TCR beta chain has more than one count but fewer than ten. Antigen: not known. The entry originates in a study of blood T cells in healthy people across ages. Study outcomes and limitations: Older age went with lower TCR beta diversity per million T cells, in a roughly linear way. With donor CMV status unknown, expanded clonotype changes were possibly confounded.

The junction had 11 bases not matched to a gene; V was cut back by 2 bases and J by 8 bases. This CDR3 has 17 residues. Germline V gene sequence: CDR1 SNHLY, CDR2 FYNNEI. Healthy Caucasian individuals from Russia aged roughly 6 to 95 served as donors. PCR was performed a second time for roughly 7 to 12 cycles using a sample-barcoded 5' primer and a J-beta primer mix. TCRdb re-called the 5' RACE reads through MiXCR, storing one row per CDR3 protein. The sample has 1.5 million to 2 million distinct CDR3 sequences, 25% to 30% seen once. The V call is TRBV2, the J call TRBJ2-1, with 11 bases fitting TRBD2. The receptor was derived from a woman in her 30s in good health. The source material was blood. The CDR3 DNA follows: TGTGCCAGCAGTGAACAAGTTGTTACTAGCGGGAGTGATGAGCAGTTCTTC. Protein product: CASSEQVVTSGSDEQFF.